This TCR beta chain was retrieved from a study of T cell changes during pregnancy in multiple sclerosis. The V gene lost 3 bases and the J gene lost 3 bases, with 24 bases spanning the gap. Germline V CDR1 and CDR2: SGHVS, FNYEAQ. The CDR3 covers 19 residues. Produced via immunoSEQ multiplex PCR; TCRdb's table is partial and in-frame only. This table has about 28,000 clones, approximately 92% appearing once. This clone was seen a few times. The specimen was CD4+ T cells from peripheral blood mononuclear cells, collected in the second trimester of pregnancy. The receptor comes from a female donor with multiple sclerosis, enrolled in a pregnancy study. The rearrangement uses TRBV7-6 and TRBJ2-1; D is possibly TRBD1 (5 bases). CDR3 nucleotide sequence: TGTGCCAGCAGCTTCTCTTCAGGGAAAGGCCATCCTTTCTACAATGAGCAGTTCTTC. Translating gives CASSFSSGKGHPFYNEQFF.